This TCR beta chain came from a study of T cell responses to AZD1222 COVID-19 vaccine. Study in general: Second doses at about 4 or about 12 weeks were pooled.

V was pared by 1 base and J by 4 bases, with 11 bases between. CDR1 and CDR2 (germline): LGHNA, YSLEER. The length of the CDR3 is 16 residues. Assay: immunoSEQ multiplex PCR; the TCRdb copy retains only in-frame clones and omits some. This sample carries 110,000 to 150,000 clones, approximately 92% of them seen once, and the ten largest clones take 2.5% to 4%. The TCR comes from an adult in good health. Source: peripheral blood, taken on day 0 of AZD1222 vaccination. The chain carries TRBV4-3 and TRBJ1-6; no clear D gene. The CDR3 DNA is TGCGCCAGCAGCCAAGGGAGAAAGGGTTATAATTCACCCCTCCACTTT. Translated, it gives CASSQGRKGYNSPLHF.